This T cell receptor (beta chain) derives from a study of blood T cells in healthy people across ages (dated by TCRdb to about 2015). A note on the overall study: In model experiments, roughly one uniquely barcoded TCR beta cDNA molecule per two T cells was captured by template switching. The donors were split into four age groups: young (average around 15 years), middle-aged (more than 35), aged (around 67) and long-lived (approximately 80). Two additional independent replicas of 1 million unique cDNA reads from the same blood draw were analyzed for two donors (one aged 18 to 30 and one aged 80 or older). To track age-related changes in TCR beta repertoire diversity, the study relied on deep sequencing normalized with unique cDNA molecular identifiers. To avoid experimental bias, donors of different ages were randomly spread across the sequencing lanes. Study-wide findings and limitations: There was a strong correlation between observed TCR beta diversity and the percentage of naive T cells measured by flow cytometry. Donor CMV infection status was unknown, potentially confounding age-related changes in expanded clonotypes. Estimates of total diversity based on one million sequenced T cells were regarded as lower bounds and as underestimates. Because profiling used bulk unsorted PBMCs, naive and antigen-experienced compartments could not be compared conclusively. As age increased, observed TCR beta diversity per million T cells dropped in a roughly linear way, and a significant reduction was already evident by age about 40. The long-lived group showed more naive CD4+ T cells, fewer expanded clones and increased TCR diversity than the aged group, suggesting age selection.

The library was produced with 5' RACE. These reads were obtained on an Illumina HiSeq 2500. A second PCR of about 7 to 12 cycles was run with a J-beta primer mix and a sample-barcoded 5' primer. A unique molecular identifier was introduced onto each TCR beta cDNA molecule by a template-switch 5' adaptor carrying 12 random nucleotides. Each sample yielded at least 3 million CDR3-containing paired-end reads. First-strand cDNA was synthesized from all RNA with the Mint cDNA synthesis kit, primed by a TRBC-specific oligonucleotide. Following uracil-DNA glycosylase treatment, all cDNA underwent a first 18-cycle PCR with the universal primers M1SS and BC2_uni_R. In the source study's methods: For normalization, 1 million high-quality reads, each with a distinct molecular identifier, were randomly selected from each sample. Reads sharing molecular identifiers were discarded rather than binned into consensus sequences. MiTCR, set to a Q25 quality threshold and the strictest error-elimination algorithm, was used for CDR3 identification, clonotype clustering and error correction. A nonparametric unseen species model using Euler transformation provided a lower-bound estimate of total TCR beta diversity. TCRdb reanalyzed the raw reads on its own, using fastp at Q25 for trimming and MiXCR for clone calling, and kept in-frame beta chains. CDR3 protein sequences are deduplicated, and each keeps its most common genes and DNA. These V and J calls derive from TCRdb rather than the authors' analysis. This sample gives roughly 1,500,000 distinct CDR3 sequences in total; around 39% of them show up just once. Clones ranked in the top ten supply around 8% of the sample.

CDR1 SGHRS and CDR2 YFSETQ were looked up in the germline V gene. The trim is 0 bases for V and 7 bases for J, with a gap of 11 bases between the germline ends. Spanning cysteine to phenylalanine, the CDR3 consists of 13 amino acids. Only the CDR3 DNA stays, 39 bases, in frame from base 1. As regards this clonotype: No cognate antigen has been identified for it. The record has no base qualities; no much larger clone is one base away.

Systemically healthy Caucasian individuals from Russia, some 38 in total and aged about 6 to 95 years, were included as donors. Roughly 9.5 milliliters of peripheral blood were drawn from each donor into EDTA-treated Vacutainer tubes. Ficoll-Paque density-gradient centrifugation was used to isolate PBMCs, with at least 7 million per sample. Total RNA was extracted from PBMCs with Trizol reagent, with at least 5.5 micrograms obtained per sample. Naive CD45RAhigh/CD27high T cell percentages were measured by flow cytometry on a PBMC aliquot from every donor. The sequenced material came from blood. The sequence was collected from a woman in her late teens or twenties in good health. In this chain, TRBV5-1 is recombined with TRBJ2-7, with the identity of the D gene unclear. The DNA sequence follows: TGCGCCAGCAGCTTGGCCGAAGGGTGGGAGCAGTACTTC. Translation gives CASSLAEGWEQYF.